These T cell receptor beta chains were read from a single sample in a study of beta chain features in type 1 diabetes. The assay was immunoSEQ multiplex PCR, and TCRdb's table has in-frame clones only and misses some. The table lists 350,000 to 400,000 clones, roughly an eighth of them singletons. Sequenced input: naive CD4+ T cells from blood. These receptors originate from a woman younger than 30 with type 1 diabetes. Each CDR3 is given with its conserved first and last residue. The D gene is left open where the match is weak. Size is stated for part of the rows, as once, few or many counts, or as a class when the clone is expanded.

abundance: few
v_gene: TRBV5-1
j_gene: TRBJ1-1
d_gene: NA
CDR3nt: TGCGCCAGCAGCGCCGGGCGGGTGAACACTGAAGCTTTCTTT
CDR3aa: CASSAGRVNTEAFF

abundance: NA
v_gene: TRBV4-3
j_gene: TRBJ1-2
d_gene: NA
CDR3nt: TGCGCCAGCAGCCAAGAAGGGGCAGGCTCCAACTATGGCTACACCTTC
CDR3aa: CASSQEGAGSNYGYTF

abundance: few
v_gene: TRBV29-1
j_gene: TRBJ1-1
d_gene: TRBD1
CDR3nt: TGCAGCGTGGGACAGGGTGGGGAAGCTTTCTTT
CDR3aa: CSVGQGGEAFF

abundance: NA
v_gene: TRBV7-9
j_gene: TRBJ1-1
d_gene: NA
CDR3nt: TGTGCCAGCGTCCGGTCGGGGGGCACTGAAGCTTTCTTT
CDR3aa: CASVRSGGTEAFF

abundance: few
v_gene: TRBV5-4
j_gene: TRBJ2-1
d_gene: TRBD2
CDR3nt: TGTGCCAGCAGCTTGGGGGCTAGCGGGAGGTATGAGCAGTTCTTC
CDR3aa: CASSLGASGRYEQFF

abundance: few
v_gene: TRBV5-6
j_gene: TRBJ1-1
d_gene: NA
CDR3nt: TGTGCCAGCAGCTTGGTGCCAGGGGAGGGTACTGAAGCTTTCTTT
CDR3aa: CASSLVPGEGTEAFF

abundance: NA
v_gene: TRBV30
j_gene: TRBJ2-7
d_gene: NA
CDR3nt: TGTGCCTGGAGTGTATGGGCTGCAGAGCAGTACTTC
CDR3aa: CAWSVWAAEQYF

abundance: NA
v_gene: TRBV29-1
j_gene: TRBJ2-5
d_gene: TRBD2
CDR3nt: TGCAGCGCTAGGCTAGCGGGAGTAGGGGAGCAGTACTTC
CDR3aa: CSARLAGVGEQYF

abundance: few
v_gene: TRBV4-1
j_gene: TRBJ2-1
d_gene: TRBD2
CDR3nt: TGCGCCAGCAGCCAAGAATCTGAGGTAGCGGGGGAGCAGTTCTTC
CDR3aa: CASSQESEVAGEQFF

abundance: few
v_gene: TRBV29-1
j_gene: TRBJ2-3
d_gene: NA
CDR3nt: TGCAGCGTGAGGGAGCTACACACAGATACGCAGTATTTT
CDR3aa: CSVRELHTDTQYF

abundance: NA
v_gene: TRBV7-2
j_gene: TRBJ2-3
d_gene: TRBD2
CDR3nt: TGTGCCAGCAGCCCGACTAGCGCCCGCACAGATACGCAGTATTTT
CDR3aa: CASSPTSARTDTQYF

abundance: NA
v_gene: TRBV10-3
j_gene: TRBJ2-7
d_gene: TRBD2
CDR3nt: TGTGCCATCAGTGCTAGGCGGGAGGAAGACGAGCAGTACTTC
CDR3aa: CAISARREEDEQYF

abundance: NA
v_gene: TRBV28
j_gene: TRBJ2-7
d_gene: TRBD1
CDR3nt: TGTGCCAGCAGTTTTTACAGGGGCTCCTACGAGCAGTACTTC
CDR3aa: CASSFYRGSYEQYF

abundance: NA
v_gene: TRBV29-1
j_gene: TRBJ1-1
d_gene: TRBD1
CDR3nt: TGCAGCGTTACATTACAGGGGGGGGGCACTGAAGCTTTCTTT
CDR3aa: CSVTLQGGGTEAFF

abundance: few
v_gene: TRBV14
j_gene: TRBJ1-5
d_gene: NA
CDR3nt: TGTGCCAGCAGCCAAGATTGGCGGGGCGGCCGCAATCAGCCCCAGCATTTT
CDR3aa: CASSQDWRGGRNQPQHF

abundance: NA
v_gene: TRBV7-9
j_gene: TRBJ1-2
d_gene: NA
CDR3nt: TGTGCCAGCAGCTTGACCTCTCAGGCAAACTATGGCTACACCTTC
CDR3aa: CASSLTSQANYGYTF

abundance: NA
v_gene: TRBV9
j_gene: TRBJ1-1
d_gene: NA
CDR3nt: TGTGCCAGCAGCCCAGACAGAGGCACAGGTTGGGTCACTGAAGCTTTCTTT
CDR3aa: CASSPDRGTGWVTEAFF